The clone carrying this T cell receptor (beta chain) was seen just once. The data are from a study of T cells in Graves' hyperthyroidism and ophthalmopathy. Background on the study: Before any treatment, at initial diagnosis, peripheral blood was collected.

Germline CDR1 reads KGHDR; CDR2 reads SFDVKD. This CDR3 contains 17 residues. V lost 1 base, J lost 4 bases, and 8 bases stayed unmatched. Diagnosis rested on symptoms, serum thyroxine and TRAb, thyroid ultrasound, and orbital computed tomography. The study collected blood at first hyperthyroidism diagnosis, before any ophthalmopathy symptoms arose. The source material, RNA transcripts, was used to amplify TCR beta CDR3 regions. Primed by the HTBI set, a first-round RT-PCR was run on the TCR CDR3. TCRdb reanalysed the multiplex PCR reads using MiXCR and keeps one entry per CDR3 protein. The data hold hundreds of thousands of distinct CDR3 sequences, with around 19% observed a single time.

The TCR comes from a woman between 45 and 60 years old with Graves' hyperthyroidism that later progressed to Graves' ophthalmopathy. The chain is built from TRBV24-1 and TRBJ2-3; 9 nucleotides line up with TRBD1. The source material was blood. In DNA, the CDR3 is TGTGCCACCAGTGATTTCCGGACAGGGGAGTTCCCAGATACGCAGTATTTT. It codes for CATSDFRTGEFPDTQYF.